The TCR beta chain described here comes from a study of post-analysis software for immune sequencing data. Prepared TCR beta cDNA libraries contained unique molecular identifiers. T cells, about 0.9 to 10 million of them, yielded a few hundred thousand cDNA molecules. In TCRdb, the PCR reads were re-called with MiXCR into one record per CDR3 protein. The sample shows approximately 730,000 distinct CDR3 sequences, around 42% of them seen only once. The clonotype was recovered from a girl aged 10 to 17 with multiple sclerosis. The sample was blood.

CDR3 sequence reads: CASSPRDLEADTQYF. The CDR3 DNA is TGTGCCAGCAGCCCCCGGGACCTAGAGGCAGATACGCAGTATTTT. The chain carries TRBV4-2 and TRBJ2-3, with D perhaps TRBD1 or TRBD2 (5 bases each). V shed 4 bases and J shed 4 bases, with 15 bases lying between them. There are 15 residues in the CDR3. Per the germline V gene, CDR1 is LGHNA and CDR2 is YNFKEQ.